These 26 T cell receptor beta chains share one sample of origin, sequenced in a study of T-cell reconstitution after alpha-beta-depleted transplantation in children (dated by TCRdb to 2016 to 2017). Receptor amplification or capture employed PCR. Sequencing took place on an Illumina HiSeq 2500. TCR library preparation used molecular barcoding, with unique molecular identifiers applied to normalize quantification of the TCRbeta repertoire. TCRdb ran its own pipeline on the public reads, namely fastp trimming at Q25 and MiXCR clone calling, and kept in-frame beta chains. Merged by CDR3 protein, the rows form single entries marked with the most common genes and DNA. The sample yields about 210,000 distinct CDR3 sequences; approximately 15% were counted once. 35% to 50% of the sample goes to the ten largest clones. Interpreted using the paper, the treatment or condition label stands for: allogeneic hematopoietic cell transplantation with graft depleted of TCRalphabeta T cells and CD19 B cells.

The sample consisted of PBMCs, mostly from graft donor cells, taken 360 days after TCRalphabeta/CD19-depleted stem cell transplant. The receptors originated from a male patient between 2 and 15 years old who had a stem cell transplant for acute lymphoblastic leukemia, so the T cells may come from the graft donor.

A few counts support this clonotype. V and J are TRBV7-9 and TRBJ1-1; D not certain. The germline V and J ends were trimmed by 3 bases and 4 bases, with 9 bases remaining between them. This CDR3 has 13 residues. From germline, CDR1 is SEHNR and CDR2 FQNEAQ (reference sequence). The CDR3 sequence: CASSLGKTTEAFF. CDR3 DNA: TGTGCCAGCAGCTTGGGGAAGACCACTGAAGCTTTCTTT.

The V call is TRBV12-3 or TRBV12-4, the J call TRBJ2-5; 9 bases line up with TRBD2. The V segment lost 0 bases and the J segment 5 bases; nucleotides outside the gene matches: 4. The CDR3 has 15 amino acids. The CDR3 loop reads CASSLASSGGETQYF. CDR3 sequence (DNA): TGTGCCAGCAGTTTAGCTTCCAGCGGGGGGGAGACCCAGTACTTC.

The CDR3: CASSSQFVGDNEQFF. The CDR3 DNA reads as TGTGCCAGCAGCTCCCAATTTGTAGGGGACAATGAGCAGTTCTTC. The chain employs TRBV7-9 and TRBJ2-1, with D perhaps TRBD1 (5 bases). V was cut by 4 bases and J by 5 bases, with 15 bases left in between. This CDR3 region has 15 residues. The germline CDR1 and CDR2 sequences are SEHNR and FQNEAQ (reference sequence).

At least ten counts were recorded for this clonotype. The rearrangement uses TRBV5-5 and TRBJ2-3; D ambiguous. The CDR3 totals 14 residues. In germline, CDR1 is SGHKS, CDR2 YYEKEE (reference sequence). Trimming took off 0 bases at V and 2 bases at J, with 7 bases between the two ends. In nucleotides, the CDR3 is TGTGCCAGCAGCTTGGGGGCCCTCACAGATACGCAGTATTTT. This translates into CASSLGALTDTQYF.

The J gene is TRBJ2-7, the V gene TRBV10-3; tentative D call: TRBD1 (5 bases). Trimming left V 6 bases short and J 2 bases short, with 8 bases between. The CDR3 contains 12 residues. Germline-derived CDR1 and CDR2 are ENHRY and SYGVKD. CDR3 sequence (DNA): TGTGCCATCAGCGGCAGGGCCTACGAGCAGTACTTC. Amino acids: CAISGRAYEQYF.

This chain joins TRBV7-9 and TRBJ1-3; tentative D call: TRBD1 (6 bases). The CDR3 covers 15 residues. V lost 5 bases and J 8 bases, leaving 19 bases between the germline ends. Germline V gene data show CDR1 as SEHNR and CDR2 as FQNEAQ (reference sequence). CDR3 nucleotide sequence: TGTGCCAGCAGCCCACGGGACATAATTACGTACACCATATATTTT. Encoded protein: CASSPRDIITYTIYF.

V gene TRBV5-1 combines with J gene TRBJ1-2; TRBD1 is a possible D gene (5 bases). The germline V and J ends were trimmed by 2 bases and 8 bases, with 22 bases remaining between them. CDR3 size: 16 residues. Germline V gives CDR1 SGHRS, CDR2 YFSETQ. CDR3 in DNA: TGCGCCAGCAGCTTATCTACCGGGACCCAAAAACACGGCTACACCTTC. Amino acids: CASSLSTGTQKHGYTF.

This clonotype has only a few counts. This chain connects TRBV5-5 to TRBJ2-2, with D hard to call. The germline V gene has CDR1 SGHKS and CDR2 YYEKEE (reference sequence). V lost 0 bases, J lost 4 bases, and 7 bases lay in between. This CDR3 comprises 14 residues. CDR3 DNA: TGTGCCAGCAGCTTGGGGTCGGGCACCGGGGAGCTGTTTTTT. Translation gives CASSLGSGTGELFF.

The rearrangement uses TRBV6-2 or TRBV6-3 and TRBJ1-1; 9 bases are shared with TRBD1. The CDR3 spans 16 residues. The V segment lost 7 bases and the J segment 0 bases; nucleotides outside the gene matches: 9. The germline gives CDR1 MNHEY, CDR2 SVGEGT. The CDR3 loop reads CASIPIGTGLNTEAFF. In nucleotides, the CDR3 is TGTGCCAGCATCCCAATAGGGACAGGGTTGAACACTGAAGCTTTCTTT.

The table lists this clonotype with a few counts. The rearrangement links TRBV7-2 to TRBJ2-2; D perhaps matches TRBD2 (6 bases). The V gene's germline CDR1 is SGHTA and CDR2 FQGNSA. The length of the CDR3 is 15 residues. V shed 5 bases and J shed 6 bases, with 16 bases lying between them. CDR3 sequence (DNA): TGTGCCAGCAGCACAACGGGACTTACAGCCGGGGAGCTGTTTTTT. Translated: CASSTTGLTAGELFF.

Only a few counts were recorded for this clonotype. The chain links TRBV10-1 to TRBJ2-1, with 7 bases that match TRBD1. CDR3 size: 13 residues. Germline V gene lookup returns CDR1 WNHNN and CDR2 SYGVQD (reference sequence). Trimming at V came to 6 bases and at J to 9 bases, leaving 8 bases not matched to a gene. The DNA for the CDR3 is TGCGCCAGCAGCCACGGACAGGCCAGTGAGCAGTTCTTC. This gives the protein CASSHGQASEQFF.

This clonotype was recorded many times. The chain combines TRBV10-2 with TRBJ1-1; TRBD1 might be the D (5 bases). CDR3 length equals 12 residues. Germline V gene data show CDR1 as WSHSY and CDR2 as SAAADI. With 7 bases removed from V and 1 base from J, the gap between germline ends came to 7 bases. CDR3 amino acids: CASMGGNTEAFF. The CDR3 DNA reads TGCGCCAGCATGGGGGGGAACACTGAAGCTTTCTTT.

This chain joins TRBV10-1 and TRBJ1-1; 9 bases match TRBD1. The CDR3 covers 13 residues. The V gene's germline CDR1 is WNHNN and CDR2 SYGVQD (reference sequence). V trimming: 5 bases; J trimming: 6 bases; junction bases outside the gene matches: 4. The CDR3 sequence is CASSRQGDSEAFF. The CDR3, as DNA: TGCGCCAGCAGTCGACAGGGGGACTCTGAAGCTTTCTTT.

The chain has TRBV4-2 and TRBJ2-7; 11 bases match TRBD2. Germline trimming cut 2 bases from V and 5 bases from J; bases unmatched to any gene: 2. Germline V gives CDR1 LGHNA, CDR2 YNFKEQ. The CDR3 has 14 amino acids. The CDR3 loop is CASSQLAGGHEQYF. The CDR3 DNA follows: TGTGCCAGCAGCCAACTAGCGGGAGGCCACGAGCAGTACTTC.

The gene calls are TRBV6-5 and TRBJ1-4; D not certain. The CDR3 is 12 residues long. In germline, CDR1 is MNHEY, CDR2 SVGAGI. The V end lost 5 bases, the J end lost 4 bases, and 5 bases lay between the germline ends. Here the CDR3 reads CASSQLNEKLFF. CDR3 DNA sequence: TGTGCCAGCAGTCAGCTTAATGAAAAACTGTTTTTT.

The chain employs TRBV3-1 and TRBJ1-2; no definite D call. Germline loops: CDR1 LGHDT, CDR2 YNNKEL (reference sequence). V lost 3 bases to trimming and J lost 3 bases, with 11 bases between them. The CDR3 extends over 14 amino acids. For the CDR3, the DNA is TGTGCCAGCAGCCATGGGAACAACTACTATGGCTACACCTTC. Translated: CASSHGNNYYGYTF.

This clonotype was counted between two and nine times. This chain links TRBV5-6 with TRBJ2-5; D could derive from TRBD1 or TRBD2 (5 bases each). Germline loops: CDR1 SGHDT, CDR2 YYEEEE. Trimming removed 4 bases at V and 2 bases at J, with 15 bases between. This CDR3 has 15 residues. The CDR3 nucleotides read TGTGCCAGCAGCCCCACTGCGAGGGGACAAGAGACCCAGTACTTC. It yields the protein CASSPTARGQETQYF.

The chain links TRBV7-9 to TRBJ1-2; D gene unclear. The germline V gene has CDR1 SEHNR and CDR2 FQNEAQ (reference sequence). The CDR3 is 14 amino acids. V dropped 2 bases and J dropped 1 base, with 8 bases sitting between them. The CDR3: CASSLLRLNYGYTF. In DNA form, the CDR3 reads TGTGCCAGCAGCTTATTACGGCTTAACTATGGCTACACCTTC.

The J gene is TRBJ1-4, the V gene TRBV5-1, with D possibly matching TRBD1 (5 bases). The CDR3 loop spans 15 amino acids. CDR1 and CDR2 from the germline V gene are SGHRS and YFSETQ. V was trimmed by 1 base and J by 8 bases, leaving 15 bases between them. Here the CDR3 DNA reads TGCGCCAGCAGCTTGATTCCCGGGACGGAGGAAAAACTGTTTTTT. This codes for CASSLIPGTEEKLFF.

Worth noting for this clonotype: Its ends do not fully match the called genes, so a read error is possible. The chain uses TRBV20-1 and TRBJ2-3; unclear D gene. This CDR3 is built from 13 residues. The V gene's germline CDR1 is DFQATT and CDR2 SNEGSKA (reference sequence). CDR3 coding DNA: TGCAGTGCGAGAGTAACTAGCACAGATACGCAGTATTTT. It is translated as CSARVTSTDTQYF.

This clonotype was observed a few times. The chain employs TRBV11-2 and TRBJ2-7; 9 bases match TRBD2. The germline V gene has CDR1 SGHAT and CDR2 FQNNGV. The length of the CDR3 is 14 residues. V shed 2 bases and J 4 bases; nucleotides not matched to a gene: 3. The CDR3 sequence is CASSLISGGYEQYF. The CDR3 DNA follows: TGTGCCAGCAGCTTAATCAGCGGGGGGTACGAGCAGTACTTC.

V is TRBV20-1 and J is TRBJ2-7; possibly TRBD1 or TRBD2 for D (5 bases each). Deletions cut 6 bases from V and 6 bases from J, with 15 bases between. CDR1 is DFQATT, CDR2 SNEGSKA, per germline (reference sequence). This CDR3 comprises 12 residues. CDR3 sequence reads: CSAPNGTGEQYF. The CDR3 nucleotides read TGCAGTGCCCCGAACGGGACGGGCGAGCAGTACTTC.

This clonotype was picked up a small number of times. The chain links TRBV3-1 to TRBJ2-5; TRBD2 agrees at 7 bases. Germline-derived CDR1 and CDR2 are LGHDT and YNNKEL (reference sequence). The CDR3 extends over 15 amino acids. The V gene end was trimmed by 1 base and the J gene end by 5 bases; junction bases not matched to a gene: 7. The CDR3 loop is CASSQGGGSGETQYF. CDR3 coding DNA: TGTGCCAGCAGCCAAGGGGGAGGGTCGGGGGAGACCCAGTACTTC.

There are a few counts of this clonotype. V usage is TRBV10-3 and J usage is TRBJ2-7; the match to TRBD2 covers 9 bases. The germline gives CDR1 ENHRY, CDR2 SYGVKD. The CDR3 extends over 14 amino acids. With 8 bases clipped from V and 3 bases from J, the junction kept 8 bases outside the gene matches. The CDR3 DNA reads TGTGCCATCGGAGCGGGGGGTGGGTTCTACGAGCAGTACTTC. It translates to CAIGAGGGFYEQYF.

The chain carries TRBV12-3 or TRBV12-4 and TRBJ2-1, with 7 bases identical to TRBD1. This CDR3 is 14 amino acids long. The V and J ends lost 7 bases and 8 bases, in that order; junction bases with no gene match: 11. DNA of the CDR3: TGTGCCAGCATCGGGACAGTGAGGGGATATGAGCAGTTCTTC. The encoded protein is CASIGTVRGYEQFF.

The V and J genes are TRBV6-5 and TRBJ1-4; D gene uncertain. Between the trimmed V and J ends, which lost 2 bases and 4 bases, there was a span of 14 bases. CDR1 is MNHEY, CDR2 SVGAGI, per germline. There are 16 residues in the CDR3. The CDR3 spells CASSYMMGSVNEKLFF. CDR3 nucleotides: TGTGCCAGCAGTTACATGATGGGTTCCGTTAATGAAAAACTGTTTTTT.